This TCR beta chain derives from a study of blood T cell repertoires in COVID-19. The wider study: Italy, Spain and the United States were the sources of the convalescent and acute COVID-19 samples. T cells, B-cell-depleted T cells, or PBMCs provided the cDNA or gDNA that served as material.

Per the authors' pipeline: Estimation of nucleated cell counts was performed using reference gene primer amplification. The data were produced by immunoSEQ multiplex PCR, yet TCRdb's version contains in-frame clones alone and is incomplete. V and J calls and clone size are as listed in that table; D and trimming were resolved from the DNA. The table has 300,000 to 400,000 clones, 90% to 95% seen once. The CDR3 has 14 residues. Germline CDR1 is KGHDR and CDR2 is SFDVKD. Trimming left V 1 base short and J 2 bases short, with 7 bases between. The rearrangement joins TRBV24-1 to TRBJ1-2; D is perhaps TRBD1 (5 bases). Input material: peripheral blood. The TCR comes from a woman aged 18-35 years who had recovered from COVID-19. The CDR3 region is CATSDFTGNYGYTF. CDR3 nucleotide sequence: TGTGCCACCAGTGATTTCACAGGAAACTATGGCTACACCTTC.